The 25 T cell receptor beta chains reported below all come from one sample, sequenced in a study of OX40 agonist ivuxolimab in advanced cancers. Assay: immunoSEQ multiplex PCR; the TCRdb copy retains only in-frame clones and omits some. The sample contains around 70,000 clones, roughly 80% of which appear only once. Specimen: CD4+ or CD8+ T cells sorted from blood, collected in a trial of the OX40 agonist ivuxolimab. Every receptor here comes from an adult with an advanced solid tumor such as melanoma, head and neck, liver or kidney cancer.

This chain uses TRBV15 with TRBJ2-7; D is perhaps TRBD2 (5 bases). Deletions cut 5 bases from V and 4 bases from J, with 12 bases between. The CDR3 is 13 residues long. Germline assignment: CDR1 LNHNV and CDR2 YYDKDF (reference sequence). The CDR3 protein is CATSRDYYYEQYV. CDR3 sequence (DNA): TGTGCCACCAGCCGCGACTATTATTACGAGCAGTACGTC.

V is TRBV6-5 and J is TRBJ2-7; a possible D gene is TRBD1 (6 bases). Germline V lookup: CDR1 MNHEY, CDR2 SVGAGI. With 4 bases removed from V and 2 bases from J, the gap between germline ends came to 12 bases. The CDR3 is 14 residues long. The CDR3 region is CASSSVRGPYEQYV. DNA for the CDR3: TGTGCCAGCAGTTCAGTCAGGGGCCCCTACGAGCAGTACGTC.

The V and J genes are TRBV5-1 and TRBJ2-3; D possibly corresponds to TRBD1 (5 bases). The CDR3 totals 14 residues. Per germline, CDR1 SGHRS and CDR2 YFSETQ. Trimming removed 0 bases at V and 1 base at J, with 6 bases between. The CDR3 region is CASSLGGGTDTQYF. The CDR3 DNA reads TGCGCCAGCAGCTTGGGGGGCGGCACAGATACGCAGTATTTT.

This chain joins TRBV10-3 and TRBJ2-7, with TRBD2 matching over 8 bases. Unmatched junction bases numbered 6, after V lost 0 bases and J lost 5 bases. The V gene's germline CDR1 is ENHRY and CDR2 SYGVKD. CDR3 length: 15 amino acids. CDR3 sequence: CAISESGGRWDEQYF. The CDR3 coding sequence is TGTGCCATCAGTGAGTCTGGCGGGAGGTGGGACGAGCAGTACTTC.

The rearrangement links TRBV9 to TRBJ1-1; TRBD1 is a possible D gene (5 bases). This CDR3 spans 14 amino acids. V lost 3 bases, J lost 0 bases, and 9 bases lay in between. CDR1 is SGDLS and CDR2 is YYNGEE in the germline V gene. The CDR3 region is CASSGRDLNTEAFF. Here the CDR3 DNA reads TGTGCCAGCAGCGGCAGGGATTTGAACACTGAAGCTTTCTTT.

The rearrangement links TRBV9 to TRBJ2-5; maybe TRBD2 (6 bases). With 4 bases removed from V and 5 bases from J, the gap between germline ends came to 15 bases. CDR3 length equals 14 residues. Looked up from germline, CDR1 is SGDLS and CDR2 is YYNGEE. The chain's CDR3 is CASSSTSTAETQYF. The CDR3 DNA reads TGTGCCAGCAGCTCCACTAGCACTGCGGAGACCCAGTACTTC.

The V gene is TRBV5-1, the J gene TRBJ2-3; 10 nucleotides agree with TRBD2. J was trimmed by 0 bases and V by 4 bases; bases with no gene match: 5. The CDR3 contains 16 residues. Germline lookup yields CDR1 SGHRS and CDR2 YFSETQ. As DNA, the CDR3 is TGCGCCAGCAGCCCTTCGACTAGCGGGAGCACAGATACGCAGTATTTT. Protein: CASSPSTSGSTDTQYF.

CDR3 sequence (DNA): TGTGCCAGCAGTGAAATATCCGGTCAGCCCCAGCATTTT. Its protein product is CASSEISGQPQHF. V and J are TRBV6-1 and TRBJ1-5; D uncertain. Trimming pared 2 bases from V and 6 bases from J, leaving 8 bases between. The CDR3 length is 13 residues. CDR1 MNHNS and CDR2 SASEGT come from the germline V gene.

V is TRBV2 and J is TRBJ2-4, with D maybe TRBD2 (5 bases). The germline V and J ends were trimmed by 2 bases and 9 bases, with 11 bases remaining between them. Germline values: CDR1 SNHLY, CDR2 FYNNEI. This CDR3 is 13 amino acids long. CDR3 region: CASSESAEGIQYF. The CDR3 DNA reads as TGTGCCAGCAGTGAATCGGCTGAGGGCATTCAGTACTTC.

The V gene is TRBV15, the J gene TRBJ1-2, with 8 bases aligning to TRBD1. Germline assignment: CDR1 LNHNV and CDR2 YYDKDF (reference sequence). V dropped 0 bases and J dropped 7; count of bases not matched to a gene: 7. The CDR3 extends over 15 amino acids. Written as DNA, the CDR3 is TGTGCCACCAGCAGAGATCAGGGGGCAGTTAGTGGCTACACCTTC. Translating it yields CATSRDQGAVSGYTF.

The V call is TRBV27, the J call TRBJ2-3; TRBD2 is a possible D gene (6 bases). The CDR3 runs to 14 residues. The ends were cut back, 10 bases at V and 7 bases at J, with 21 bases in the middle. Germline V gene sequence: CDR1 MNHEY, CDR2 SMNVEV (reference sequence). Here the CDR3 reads CATQTGTLVNTQYF. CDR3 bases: TGTGCCACTCAGACCGGGACTCTAGTGAATACGCAGTATTTT.

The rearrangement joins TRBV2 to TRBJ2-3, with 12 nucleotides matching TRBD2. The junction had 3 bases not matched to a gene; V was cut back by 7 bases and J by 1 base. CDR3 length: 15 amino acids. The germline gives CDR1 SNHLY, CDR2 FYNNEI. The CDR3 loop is CASNRLAGGTDTQYF. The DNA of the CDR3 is TGTGCCAGCAACCGACTAGCGGGAGGCACAGATACGCAGTATTTT.

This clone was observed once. In DNA form, the CDR3 reads TGTGCCAGCAACAGCGGGACTACCTCCCCCGATGAGCAGTTCTTC. Translated: CASNSGTTSPDEQFF. The chain combines TRBV2 with TRBJ2-1, with TRBD2 identical over 7 bases. V lost 7 bases to trimming and J lost 8 bases; unmatched junction nucleotides: 14. The CDR3 extends over 15 amino acids. Germline V CDR1 and CDR2: SNHLY, FYNNEI.

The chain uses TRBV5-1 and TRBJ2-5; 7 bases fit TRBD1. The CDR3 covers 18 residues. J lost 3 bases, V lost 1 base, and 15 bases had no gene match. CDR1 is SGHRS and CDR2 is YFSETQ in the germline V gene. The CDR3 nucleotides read TGCGCCAGCAGCTTGACAACCCCATGGGACAGTGTGAAAGAGACCCAGTACTTC. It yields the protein CASSLTTPWDSVKETQYF. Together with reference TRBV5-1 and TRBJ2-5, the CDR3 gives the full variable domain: KAGVTQTPRYLIKTRGQQVTLSCSPISGHRSVSWYQQTPGQGLQFLFEYFSETQRNKGNFPGRFSGRQFSNSRSEMNVSTLELGDSALYLCASSLTTPWDSVKETQYFGPGTRLLVL.

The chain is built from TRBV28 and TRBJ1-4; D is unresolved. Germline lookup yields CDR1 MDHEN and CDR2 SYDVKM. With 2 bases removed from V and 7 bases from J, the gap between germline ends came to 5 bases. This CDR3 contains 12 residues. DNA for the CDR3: TGTGCCAGCAGTTTACAGCGTGAAAAACTGTTTTTT. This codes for CASSLQREKLFF.

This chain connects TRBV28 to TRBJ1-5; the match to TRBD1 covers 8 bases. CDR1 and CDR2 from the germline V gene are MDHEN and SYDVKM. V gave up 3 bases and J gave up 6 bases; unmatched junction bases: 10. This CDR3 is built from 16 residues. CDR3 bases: TGTGCCAGCAGTTTGCCTGGACAGGGAAGTAGTCAGCCCCAGCATTTT. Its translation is CASSLPGQGSSQPQHF.

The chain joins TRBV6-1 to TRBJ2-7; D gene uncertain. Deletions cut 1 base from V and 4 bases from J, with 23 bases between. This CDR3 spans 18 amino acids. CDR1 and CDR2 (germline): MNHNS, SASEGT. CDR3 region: CASSEGPEKFFLNYEQYV. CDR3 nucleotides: TGTGCCAGCAGTGAAGGCCCGGAAAAATTCTTCCTAAATTACGAGCAGTACGTC.

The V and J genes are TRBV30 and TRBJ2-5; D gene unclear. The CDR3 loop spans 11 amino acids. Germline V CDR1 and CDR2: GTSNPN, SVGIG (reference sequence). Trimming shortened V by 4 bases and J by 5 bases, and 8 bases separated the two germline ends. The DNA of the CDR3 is TGTGCCTGGAAGGGTGAGGAGACCCAGTACTTC. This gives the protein CAWKGEETQYF. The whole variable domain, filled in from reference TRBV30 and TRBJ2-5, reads SQTIHQWPATLVQPVGSPLSLECTVEGTSNPNLYWYRQAAGRGLQLLFYSVGIGQISSEVPQNLSASRPQDRQFILSSKKLLLSDSGFYLCAWKGEETQYFGPGTRLLVL.

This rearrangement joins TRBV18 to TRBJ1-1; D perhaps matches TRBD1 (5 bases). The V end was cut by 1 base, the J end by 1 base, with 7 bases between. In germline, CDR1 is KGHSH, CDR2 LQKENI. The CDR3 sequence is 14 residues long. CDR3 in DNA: TGTGCCAGCTCACCACAACAGGAGAACACTGAAGCTTTCTTT. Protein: CASSPQQENTEAFF.

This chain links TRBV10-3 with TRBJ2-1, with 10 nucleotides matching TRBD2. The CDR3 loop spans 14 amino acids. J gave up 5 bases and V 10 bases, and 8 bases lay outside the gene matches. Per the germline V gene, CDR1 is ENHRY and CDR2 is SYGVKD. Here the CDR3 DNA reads TGTGCCACCGGCCGGGGACTAGCGCACAATGAGCAGTTCTTC. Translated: CATGRGLAHNEQFF.

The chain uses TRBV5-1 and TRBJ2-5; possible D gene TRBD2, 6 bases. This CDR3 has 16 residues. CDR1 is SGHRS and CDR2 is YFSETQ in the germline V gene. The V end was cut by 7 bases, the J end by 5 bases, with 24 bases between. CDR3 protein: CASSPGSVGGRETQYF. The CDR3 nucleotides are TGCGCCAGCTCACCGGGGAGCGTGGGAGGTCGGGAGACCCAGTACTTC.

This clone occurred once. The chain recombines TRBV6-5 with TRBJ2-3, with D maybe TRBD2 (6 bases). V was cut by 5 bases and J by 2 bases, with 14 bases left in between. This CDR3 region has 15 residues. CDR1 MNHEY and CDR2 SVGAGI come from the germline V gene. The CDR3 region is CASSPSGQITDTQYF. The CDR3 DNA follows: TGTGCCAGCAGTCCAAGCGGGCAGATCACAGATACGCAGTATTTT.

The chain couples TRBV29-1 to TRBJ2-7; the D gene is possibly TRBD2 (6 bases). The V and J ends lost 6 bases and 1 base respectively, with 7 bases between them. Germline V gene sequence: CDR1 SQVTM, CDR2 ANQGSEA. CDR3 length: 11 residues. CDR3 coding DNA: TGCAGCGTGGGGACTTCCTACGAGCAGTACTTC. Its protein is CSVGTSYEQYF.

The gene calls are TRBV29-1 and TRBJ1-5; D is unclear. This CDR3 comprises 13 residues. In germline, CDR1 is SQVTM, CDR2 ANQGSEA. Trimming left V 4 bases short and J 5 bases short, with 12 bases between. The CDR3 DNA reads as TGCAGCGTTGCCGAGGGAGGAGATCAGCCCCAGCATTTT. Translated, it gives CSVAEGGDQPQHF. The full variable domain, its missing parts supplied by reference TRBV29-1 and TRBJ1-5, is SAVISQKPSRDICQRGTSLTIQCQVDSQVTMMFWYRQQPGQSLTLIATANQGSEATYESGFVIDKFPISRPNLTFSTLTVSNMSPEDSSIYLCSVAEGGDQPQHFGDGTRLSIL.

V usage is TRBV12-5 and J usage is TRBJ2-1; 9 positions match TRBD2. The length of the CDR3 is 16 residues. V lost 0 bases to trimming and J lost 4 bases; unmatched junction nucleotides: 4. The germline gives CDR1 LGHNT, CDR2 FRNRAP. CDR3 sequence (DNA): TGTGCTAGTGGTTTGGTGGTAGCGGGGGTATACAATGAGCAGTTCTTC. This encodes CASGLVVAGVYNEQFF.